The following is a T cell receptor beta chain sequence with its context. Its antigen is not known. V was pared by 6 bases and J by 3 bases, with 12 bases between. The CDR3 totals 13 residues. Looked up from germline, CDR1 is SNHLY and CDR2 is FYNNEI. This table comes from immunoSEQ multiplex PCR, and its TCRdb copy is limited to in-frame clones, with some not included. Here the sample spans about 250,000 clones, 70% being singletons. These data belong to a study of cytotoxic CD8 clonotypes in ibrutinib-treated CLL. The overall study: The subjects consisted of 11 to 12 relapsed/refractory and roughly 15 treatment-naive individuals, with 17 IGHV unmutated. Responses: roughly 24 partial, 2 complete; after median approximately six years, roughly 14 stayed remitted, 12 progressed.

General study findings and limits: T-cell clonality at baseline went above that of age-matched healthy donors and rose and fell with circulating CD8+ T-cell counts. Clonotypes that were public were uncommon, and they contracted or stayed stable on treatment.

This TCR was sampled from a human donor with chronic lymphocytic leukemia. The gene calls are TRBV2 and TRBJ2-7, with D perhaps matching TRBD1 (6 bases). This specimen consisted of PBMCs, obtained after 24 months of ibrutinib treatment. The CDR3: CASSLYRDYEQYF. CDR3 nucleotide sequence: TGTGCCAGCAGCCTTTACAGGGACTACGAGCAGTACTTC.